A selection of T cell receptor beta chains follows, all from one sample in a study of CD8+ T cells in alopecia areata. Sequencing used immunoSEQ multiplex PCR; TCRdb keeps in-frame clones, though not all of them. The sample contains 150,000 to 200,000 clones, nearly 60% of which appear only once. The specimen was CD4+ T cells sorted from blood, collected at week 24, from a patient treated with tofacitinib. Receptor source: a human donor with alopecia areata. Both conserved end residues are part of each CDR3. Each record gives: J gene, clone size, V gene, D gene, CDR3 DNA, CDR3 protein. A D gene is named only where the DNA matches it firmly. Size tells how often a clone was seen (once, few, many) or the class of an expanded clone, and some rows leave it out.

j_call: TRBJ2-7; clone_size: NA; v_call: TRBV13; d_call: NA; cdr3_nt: TGTGCCAGCAGCTATAGGCAGGGTGGGAGAGACGAGCAGTACTTC; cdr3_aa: CASSYRQGGRDEQYF
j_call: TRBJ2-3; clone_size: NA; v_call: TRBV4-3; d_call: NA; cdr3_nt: TGCGCCAGCAGCCCTCGGGGTGGCACAGATACGCAGTATTTT; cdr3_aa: CASSPRGGTDTQYF
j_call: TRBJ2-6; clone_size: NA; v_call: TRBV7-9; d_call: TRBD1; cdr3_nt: TGTGCCAGCAGCCGACAGGGTATCTCTGGGGCCAACGTCCTGACTTTC; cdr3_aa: CASSRQGISGANVLTF
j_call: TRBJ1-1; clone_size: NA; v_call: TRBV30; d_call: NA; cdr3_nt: TGTGCCTGGAGTGTAACCTGGAACACTGAAGCTTTCTTT; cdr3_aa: CAWSVTWNTEAFF
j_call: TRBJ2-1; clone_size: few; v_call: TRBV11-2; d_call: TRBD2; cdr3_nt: TGTGCCAGCAGCTTACTAGGCGGGAGGGCCTACAATGAGCAGTTCTTC; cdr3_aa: CASSLLGGRAYNEQFF
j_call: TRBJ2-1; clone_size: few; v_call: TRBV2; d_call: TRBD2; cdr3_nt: TGTGCCAGCAGTGAGCGTAGCGGGATTTCCAATGAGCAGTTCTTC; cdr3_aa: CASSERSGISNEQFF
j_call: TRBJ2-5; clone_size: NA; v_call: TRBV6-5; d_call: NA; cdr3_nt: TGTGCCAGCCGCCTGGAGGGCGTCGGAGAGACCCAGTACTTC; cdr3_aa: CASRLEGVGETQYF
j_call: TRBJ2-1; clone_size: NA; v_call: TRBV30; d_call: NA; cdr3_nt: TGTGCCGGCTCCCCAACCGTCGGCGAGCAGTTCTTC; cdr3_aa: CAGSPTVGEQFF
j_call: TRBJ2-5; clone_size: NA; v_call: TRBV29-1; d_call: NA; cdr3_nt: TGCAGCGTTCAAGACAGGACTATCCCAGAGACCCAGTACTTC; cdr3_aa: CSVQDRTIPETQYF
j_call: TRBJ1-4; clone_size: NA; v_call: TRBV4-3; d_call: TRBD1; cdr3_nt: TGCGCCAGCAGCCCCGGGACAGCAAGGCGTTCGCTGTTTTTT; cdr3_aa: CASSPGTARRSLFF
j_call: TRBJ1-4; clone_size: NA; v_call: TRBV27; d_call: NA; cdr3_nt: TGTGCCAGCAGTCCCCGGGCGGTGAATGAAAAACTGTTTTTT; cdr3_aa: CASSPRAVNEKLFF
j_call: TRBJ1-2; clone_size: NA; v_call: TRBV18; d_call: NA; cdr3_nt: TGTGCCAGCTCACCTCCAGGCGGAACCCCCTATGGCTACACCTTC; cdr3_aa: CASSPPGGTPYGYTF
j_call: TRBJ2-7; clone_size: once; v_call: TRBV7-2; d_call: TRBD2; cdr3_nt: TGTGCCAGCAGCTTAACGGGGGGCTACGAGCAGTACTTC; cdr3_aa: CASSLTGGYEQYF
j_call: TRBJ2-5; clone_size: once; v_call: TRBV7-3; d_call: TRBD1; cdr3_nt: TGTGCCAGCAGCTCCCAGGGACAGGAGACCCAGTACTTC; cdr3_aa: CASSSQGQETQYF
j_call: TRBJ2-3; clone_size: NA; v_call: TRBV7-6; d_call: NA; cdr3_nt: TGTGCCAGCAGCTTAGCCTTGGGGAGGTCGGATACGCAGTATTTT; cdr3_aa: CASSLALGRSDTQYF
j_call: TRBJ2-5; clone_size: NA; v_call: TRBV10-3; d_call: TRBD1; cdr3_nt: TGTGCCATCAGCCCGACAGGGTTCGAGACCCAGTACTTC; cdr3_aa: CAISPTGFETQYF
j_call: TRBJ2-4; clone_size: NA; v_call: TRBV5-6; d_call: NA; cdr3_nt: TGTGCCAGCAGCTTCGTAAAGGGTGCAAACATTCAGTACTTC; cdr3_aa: CASSFVKGANIQYF
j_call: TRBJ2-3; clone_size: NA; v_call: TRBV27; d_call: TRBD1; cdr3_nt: TGTGCCAGCAGTCGACAGGGTGTAGGCACAGATACGCAGTATTTT; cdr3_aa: CASSRQGVGTDTQYF
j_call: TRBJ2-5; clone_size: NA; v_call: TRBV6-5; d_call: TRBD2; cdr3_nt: TGTGCCAGCAGTTACAGGGACTACGAAGAGACCCAGTACTTC; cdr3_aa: CASSYRDYEETQYF
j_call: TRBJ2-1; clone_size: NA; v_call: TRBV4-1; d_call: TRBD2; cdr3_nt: TGCGCCAGCAGCCGACTAGCGGGAGAGTTGGATGAGCAGTTCTTC; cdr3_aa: CASSRLAGELDEQFF
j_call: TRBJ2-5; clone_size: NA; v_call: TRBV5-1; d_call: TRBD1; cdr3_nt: TGCGCCACCGCCTGGGGACAGGGTTACGAGACCCAGTACTTC; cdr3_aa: CATAWGQGYETQYF
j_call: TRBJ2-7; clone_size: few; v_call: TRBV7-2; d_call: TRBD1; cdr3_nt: TGTGCCAGCAGCTCAAGGACAGGGGACTACGAGCAGTACTTC; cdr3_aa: CASSSRTGDYEQYF
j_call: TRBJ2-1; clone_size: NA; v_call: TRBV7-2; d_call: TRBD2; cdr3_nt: TGTGCCAGCAGCTCCCGAGTTGGCGGGGGGGCCGGTTACAATGAGCAGTTCTTC; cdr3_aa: CASSSRVGGGAGYNEQFF
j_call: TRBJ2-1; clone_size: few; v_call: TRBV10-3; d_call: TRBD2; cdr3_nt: TGTGCCATCAGTGATGGGGAGGGCCGAAATGAGCAGTTCTTC; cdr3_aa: CAISDGEGRNEQFF
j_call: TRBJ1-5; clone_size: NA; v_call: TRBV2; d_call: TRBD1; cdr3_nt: TGTGCCAGCCTCGACAGGGATGACAATCAGCCCCAGCATTTT; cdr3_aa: CASLDRDDNQPQHF
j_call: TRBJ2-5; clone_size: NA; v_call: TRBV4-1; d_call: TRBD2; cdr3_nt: TGCGCCAGCAGCCAATCCAACCGGCTAGCGGGAGCGGATGCGGAGACCCAGTACTTC; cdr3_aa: CASSQSNRLAGADAETQYF
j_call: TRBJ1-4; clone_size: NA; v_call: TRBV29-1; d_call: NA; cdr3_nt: TGCAGCGGGGCTTGGCCTAATGAAAAACTGTTTTTT; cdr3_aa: CSGAWPNEKLFF
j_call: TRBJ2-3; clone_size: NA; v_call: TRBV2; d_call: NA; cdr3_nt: TGTGCCAGCAGTGTCATAACTACTACAGATACGCAGTATTTT; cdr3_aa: CASSVITTTDTQYF
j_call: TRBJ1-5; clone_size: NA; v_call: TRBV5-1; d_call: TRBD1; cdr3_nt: TGCGCCAGCAGCTTAACAGGGGAGCTCAATCAGCCCCAGCATTTT; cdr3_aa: CASSLTGELNQPQHF
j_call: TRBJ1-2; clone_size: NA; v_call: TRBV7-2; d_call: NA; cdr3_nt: TGTGCCAGCAGCTTGTCGACTGCGTATGGCTACACCTTC; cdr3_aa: CASSLSTAYGYTF
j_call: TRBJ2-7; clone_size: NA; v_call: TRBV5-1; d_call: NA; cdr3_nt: TGCGCCAGCAGCTTGGCAGACCTCTACGAGCAGTACTTC; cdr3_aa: CASSLADLYEQYF
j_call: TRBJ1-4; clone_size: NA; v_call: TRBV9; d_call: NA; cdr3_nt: TGTGCCAGCAGCGACGACCACGGACAGCAGGGTGAAAAACTGTTTTTT; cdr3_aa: CASSDDHGQQGEKLFF
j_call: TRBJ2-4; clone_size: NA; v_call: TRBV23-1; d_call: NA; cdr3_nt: TGCGCCAGCAGTGACCCTCGTGTAGCCAAAAACATTCAGTACTTC; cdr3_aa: CASSDPRVAKNIQYF
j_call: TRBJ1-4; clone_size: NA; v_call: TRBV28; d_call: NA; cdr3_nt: TGTGCCAGCAGTTTGGGCCGGGGGCTGGATGAAAAACTGTTTTTT; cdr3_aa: CASSLGRGLDEKLFF
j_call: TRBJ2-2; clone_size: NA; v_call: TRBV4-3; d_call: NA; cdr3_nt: TGCGCCAGCAGCCAAGAAACTAACACCGGGGAGCTGTTTTTT; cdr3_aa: CASSQETNTGELFF
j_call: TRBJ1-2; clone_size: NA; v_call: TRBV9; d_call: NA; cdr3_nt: TGTGCCAGCAGCGGGAAAGGAGCTAACTATGGCTACATCTTC; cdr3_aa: CASSGKGANYGYIF
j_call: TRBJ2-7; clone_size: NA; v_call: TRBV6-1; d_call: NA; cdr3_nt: TGTGCCAGCAGTTCCTCTGCTACCTACGAGCAGTACTTC; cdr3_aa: CASSSSATYEQYF
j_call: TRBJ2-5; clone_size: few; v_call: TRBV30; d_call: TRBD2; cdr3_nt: TGTGCCTGGAGTGTAGCTAGCGGGAGCAGGGAGACCCAGTACTTC; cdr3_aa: CAWSVASGSRETQYF
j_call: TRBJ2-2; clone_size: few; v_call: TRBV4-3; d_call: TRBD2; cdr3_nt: TGCGCCAGCAGCCAAGGAAGGACTAGCGGCTACCCCCGGGGCACCGGGGAGCTGTTTTTT; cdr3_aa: CASSQGRTSGYPRGTGELFF
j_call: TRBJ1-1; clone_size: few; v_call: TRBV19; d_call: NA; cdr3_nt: TGTGCCAGCGGATCAACTTCGAACACTGAAGCTTTCTTT; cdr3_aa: CASGSTSNTEAFF